Following are 26 T cell receptor beta chains from one sample sequenced in a study of blood T cell repertoires in COVID-19 (dated by TCRdb to the early 2020s). The protocol used for the library was the immunoSEQ multiplex PCR assay. TCRdb limited this immuneACCESS table to in-frame rearrangements with V and J called. A share of clones is missing; checked studies link under half to unresolved V genes, and the rest is unexplained. The sample table shows roughly 60,000 clones, and about 75% are seen once. The ten largest clones take up 25% to 35% of the sample. Sequencing was carried out using peripheral blood. Receptor source: a human donor in a cohort sampled during active COVID-19.

Only a few counts were recorded for this clone. The CDR3 sequence is CASSLERDTEAFF. DNA for the CDR3: TGTGCCAGCAGCTTGGAGAGGGACACTGAAGCTTTCTTT. The chain recombines TRBV7-3 with TRBJ1-1; no reliable D call. This CDR3 contains 13 residues. CDR1 is SGHTA and CDR2 is FQGTGA in the germline V gene. The V end was cut by 3 bases, the J end by 3 bases, with 8 bases between.

This sequence joins TRBV27 and TRBJ1-1; TRBD1 aligns across 7 bases. CDR1 and CDR2 (germline): MNHEY, SMNVEV (reference sequence). CDR3 length: 13 amino acids. V shed 6 bases, J shed 4 bases, and the junction held 5 bases outside the gene matches. The CDR3 DNA reads TGTGCCAGCAGCGACCCAGGGGGCACTGAAGCTTTCTTT. The encoded protein is CASSDPGGTEAFF.

The chain couples TRBV6-1 to TRBJ1-5, with D maybe TRBD1 (5 bases). The CDR3 sequence is 16 residues long. Germline assignment: CDR1 MNHNS and CDR2 SASEGT. Trimming took 4 bases from V and 0 from J, leaving 13 bases between them. The CDR3 is CASSGGGPYSNQPQHF. The CDR3 bases are TGTGCCAGCAGTGGGGGGGGACCGTATAGCAATCAGCCCCAGCATTTT.

The chain carries TRBV10-1 and TRBJ2-2; weak D call: TRBD2 (5 bases). The V end was cut by 5 bases, the J end by 4 bases, with 11 bases between. In germline, CDR1 is WNHNN, CDR2 SYGVQD (reference sequence). This CDR3 has 14 amino acids. CDR3 region: CASSLTRGTGELFF. The CDR3 region has the DNA TGCGCCAGCAGTCTTACACGGGGCACCGGGGAGCTGTTTTTT.

This rearrangement joins TRBV28 to TRBJ1-6; D is possibly TRBD1 (6 bases). The V gene's germline CDR1 is MDHEN and CDR2 SYDVKM. The CDR3 extends over 13 amino acids. V lost 10 bases to trimming and J lost 5 bases, with 12 bases between them. The CDR3 DNA is TGTGCCATCTGCCAGGGGAATAATTCACCCCTCCACTTT. The encoded protein is CAICQGNNSPLHF.

The CDR3 sequence is CASSLGQVDQETQYF. For the CDR3, the DNA is TGTGCCAGCAGCTTGGGACAAGTCGACCAAGAGACCCAGTACTTC. The V gene is TRBV11-2, the J gene TRBJ2-5, with D maybe TRBD1 (6 bases). There are 15 residues in the CDR3. Germline V gene lookup returns CDR1 SGHAT and CDR2 FQNNGV. V was trimmed by 3 bases and J by 0 bases, leaving 11 bases between them.

The V and J genes are TRBV6-4 and TRBJ1-2; a possible D gene is TRBD1 (6 bases). Germline V CDR1 and CDR2: MRHNA, SNTAGT. The CDR3 consists of 13 residues. V was trimmed by 5 bases and J by 6 bases, leaving 13 bases between them. The CDR3 sequence is CASSPTYRDGYTF. As DNA, the CDR3 is TGTGCCAGCAGTCCTACCTACAGGGATGGCTACACCTTC.

V usage is TRBV19 and J usage is TRBJ1-1; 10 bases align to TRBD1. Germline trimming cut 0 bases from V and 2 bases from J; bases unmatched to any gene: 6. The CDR3 is made up of 17 amino acids. Per the germline V gene, CDR1 is LNHDA and CDR2 is SQIVND (reference sequence). The CDR3 DNA is TGTGCCAGTAGTATAGACTGGGACAGGGGCGATAACACTGAAGCTTTCTTT. As protein: CASSIDWDRGDNTEAFF.

This sequence joins TRBV3-1 (or the pseudogene TRBV3-2) and TRBJ1-2, with 7 bases aligning to TRBD1. The CDR3 loop spans 13 amino acids. Germline values: CDR1 LGHDT, CDR2 YNNKEL (reference sequence). Losses at the gene ends were 6 bases for V and 4 bases for J; bases not matched to a gene: 5. The CDR3 here is CASSRQGGYGYTF. CDR3 DNA: TGTGCCAGCAGTCGACAGGGCGGCTATGGCTACACCTTC.

The J gene is TRBJ2-4, the V gene TRBV29-1, with TRBD2 as a possible D gene (6 bases). V was cut by 1 base and J by 2 bases, with 12 bases left in between. Per the germline V gene, CDR1 is SQVTM and CDR2 is ANQGSEA. This CDR3 spans 15 amino acids. DNA of the CDR3: TGCAGCGTTGAAGTTGGCGGGACCACCAAAAACATTCAGTACTTC. Its translation is CSVEVGGTTKNIQYF.

The chain joins TRBV6-2 or TRBV6-3 to TRBJ2-1, with 13 positions matching TRBD2. CDR3 length: 17 amino acids. Looked up from germline, CDR1 is MNHEY and CDR2 is SVGEGT. V shed 2 bases and J 7 bases; nucleotides not matched to a gene: 8. The DNA for the CDR3 is TGTGCCAGCAGTTACGTGACTAGCGGGGGGTCGGGGAATGAGCAGTTCTTC. Its translation is CASSYVTSGGSGNEQFF.

The chain recombines TRBV10-3 with TRBJ1-5, with a weak D call TRBD1 (6 bases). Per germline, CDR1 ENHRY and CDR2 SYGVKD. V lost 0 bases and J lost 5, with 14 bases in between. This CDR3 contains 16 residues. The CDR3 nucleotides read TGTGCCATCAGTGAGTCACGGGGGGCTAGGGATCAGCCCCAGCATTTT. Its translation is CAISESRGARDQPQHF.

The chain uses TRBV6-2 or TRBV6-3 and TRBJ1-2; possibly TRBD1 for D (5 bases). The CDR3 runs to 12 residues. Germline loops: CDR1 MNHEY, CDR2 SVGEGT. V lost 6 bases, J lost 4 bases, and 9 bases lay in between. The CDR3 spells CASSDRLYGYTF. CDR3 in DNA: TGTGCCAGCAGCGACAGACTCTATGGCTACACCTTC.

The rearrangement uses TRBV6-1 and TRBJ1-2; 10 bases are a match to TRBD1. Trimming cost V 0 bases and J 4 bases; bases outside gene matches: 5. From germline, CDR1 is MNHNS and CDR2 SASEGT. The CDR3 spans 16 residues. CDR3 DNA: TGTGCCAGCAGTGAAGCGGGACAGGGGCTCAGCTATGGCTACACCTTC. Amino acid sequence: CASSEAGQGLSYGYTF.

The chain joins TRBV10-2 to TRBJ2-1, with 7 bases fitting TRBD2. This CDR3 is 12 amino acids long. Germline values: CDR1 WSHSY, CDR2 SAAADI. The trim removed 8 bases at V and 9 bases at J, leaving 7 bases unmatched. The chain's CDR3 is CASSLRGVEQFF. The CDR3, as DNA: TGCGCCAGCTCTCTCCGGGGGGTTGAGCAGTTCTTC.

J is TRBJ2-1 and V is TRBV29-1, with 7 bases that match TRBD2. In germline, CDR1 is SQVTM, CDR2 ANQGSEA. This CDR3 comprises 16 residues. The junction had 10 bases not matched to a gene; V was cut back by 5 bases and J by 0 bases. CDR3 loop: CSVWGAGESSYNEQFF. CDR3 DNA: TGCAGCGTTTGGGGTGCGGGGGAGAGCTCCTACAATGAGCAGTTCTTC.

The CDR3 protein is CASRETGGFYGYTF. Written as DNA, the CDR3 is TGTGCCAGCAGGGAGACAGGAGGTTTCTATGGCTACACCTTC. This chain uses TRBV2 with TRBJ1-2; TRBD1 is a possible D gene (6 bases). The CDR3 covers 14 residues. V was trimmed by 6 bases and J by 4 bases, leaving 15 bases between them. Germline CDR1 and CDR2: SNHLY and FYNNEI.

The V gene is TRBV7-2, the J gene TRBJ2-2; 9 bases map to TRBD2. Germline V gene sequence: CDR1 SGHTA, CDR2 FQGNSA. V lost 7 bases, J lost 4 bases, and 10 bases stayed unmatched. The CDR3 is 16 residues long. CDR3 DNA: TGTGCCAGCAAATCGGCGGGGGGGGAGAGCACCGGGGAGCTGTTTTTT. Translating it yields CASKSAGGESTGELFF.

The rearrangement links TRBV5-6 to TRBJ2-3; weak D call: TRBD2 (7 bases). CDR1 is SGHDT and CDR2 is YYEEEE in the germline V gene. The CDR3 covers 17 residues. Trimming stripped 3 bases from V and 2 bases from J, with 19 bases between. CDR3 sequence: CASSWDGAGAYTDTQYF. CDR3 sequence (DNA): TGTGCCAGCAGCTGGGACGGGGCGGGGGCCTACACAGATACGCAGTATTTT.

This clone was counted between two and nine times. The chain is built from TRBV10-1 and TRBJ2-5; D is perhaps TRBD1 (5 bases). The V gene's germline CDR1 is WNHNN and CDR2 SYGVQD (reference sequence). There are 13 residues in the CDR3. Trimming cost V 5 bases and J 0 bases, with 7 bases left between them. The CDR3, as DNA: TGCGCCAGCAGTCCAGGGTACCAAGAGACCCAGTACTTC. It codes for CASSPGYQETQYF.

This clone came up a few times. The chain uses TRBV4-1 and TRBJ2-1; D gene ambiguous. Germline CDR1 reads MGHRA; CDR2 reads YSYEKL. V dropped 4 bases and J dropped 4 bases, with 14 bases sitting between them. The CDR3 consists of 15 residues. The CDR3 loop is CASSPSHLPYNEQFF. The DNA for the CDR3 is TGCGCCAGCAGCCCTTCCCACCTACCTTACAATGAGCAGTTCTTC.

The gene calls are TRBV3-1 (or the pseudogene TRBV3-2) and TRBJ2-1; 13 positions agree with TRBD2. Germline V gives CDR1 LGHDT, CDR2 YNNKEL (reference sequence). J was trimmed by 1 base and V by 4 bases; bases with no gene match: 4. This CDR3 region has 17 residues. Here the CDR3 reads CASSRQLAGGSYNEQFF. The CDR3 region has the DNA TGTGCCAGCAGCCGACAACTAGCGGGAGGGTCCTACAATGAGCAGTTCTTC.

The chain combines TRBV3-1 (or the pseudogene TRBV3-2) with TRBJ2-7, with 7 bases identical to TRBD2. CDR1 LGHDT and CDR2 YNNKEL come from the germline V gene (reference sequence). The CDR3 is made up of 18 amino acids. Germline trimming cut 1 base from V and 2 bases from J; bases unmatched to any gene: 14. The CDR3 sequence is CASSQVFESGTTPYEQYF. The CDR3 DNA sequence: TGTGCCAGCAGCCAAGTTTTCGAATCGGGGACTACTCCCTACGAGCAGTACTTC.

This clone has just a few counts. The V call is TRBV29-1, the J call TRBJ1-5; the D gene is possibly TRBD1 (6 bases). CDR3 size: 13 residues. CDR1 and CDR2 (germline): SQVTM, ANQGSEA. Trimming shortened V by 6 bases and J by 5 bases, and 14 bases separated the two germline ends. CDR3 loop: CSVASGVDQPQHF. DNA of the CDR3: TGCAGCGTCGCCTCAGGGGTGGATCAGCCCCAGCATTTT.

The V and J genes are TRBV11-2 and TRBJ1-2; a weak D match, TRBD1 (6 bases). This CDR3 has 15 residues. Germline loops: CDR1 SGHAT, CDR2 FQNNGV. Between the trimmed V and J ends, which lost 4 bases and 4 bases, there was a span of 16 bases. CDR3 DNA sequence: TGTGCCAGCAGCTCCTGGGACATCCCTCCCTATGGCTACACCTTC. Translation: CASSSWDIPPYGYTF.

The gene calls are TRBV19 and TRBJ1-5, with D perhaps TRBD1 (5 bases). CDR1 and CDR2 from the germline V gene are LNHDA and SQIVND (reference sequence). V lost 3 bases to trimming and J lost 4 bases, with 7 bases between them. CDR3 length equals 13 residues. The CDR3 region has the DNA TGTGCCAGTAGTATCGCAGGGAATCAGCCCCAGCATTTT. Encoded protein: CASSIAGNQPQHF.